This T cell receptor beta chain was retrieved from a study of cytomegalovirus exposure and HLA in healthy donors. Study-wide results and caveats: Previous analysis showed most TCR beta V segments were productive about 87% or about 30% of the time.

Turning to this clone: Its antigen is unknown. Within the sample, other DNA sequences also encode this same CDR3.

The CDR3 length is 15 residues. Germline V gene lookup returns CDR1 LNHDA and CDR2 SQIVND (reference sequence). V lost 9 bases to trimming and J lost 5 bases; unmatched junction nucleotides: 10. The PCR was carried out with 60 Vbeta primers and 13 Jbeta primers. Here immunoSEQ multiplex PCR was the method, and the copy in TCRdb shows in-frame clones only, minus some. The data contain about 200,000 clones, 70% to 90% of them singletons. The rearrangement links TRBV19 to TRBJ2-2; 9 bases line up with TRBD1. Material for sequencing was PBMCs. The receptor was derived from a man aged 25 to 40 in good health and CMV-seronegative. The CDR3, as DNA: TGTGCCAGCTCCACCGGGACAGGGTCGACCGGGGAGCTGTTTTTT. This translates into CASSTGTGSTGELFF.